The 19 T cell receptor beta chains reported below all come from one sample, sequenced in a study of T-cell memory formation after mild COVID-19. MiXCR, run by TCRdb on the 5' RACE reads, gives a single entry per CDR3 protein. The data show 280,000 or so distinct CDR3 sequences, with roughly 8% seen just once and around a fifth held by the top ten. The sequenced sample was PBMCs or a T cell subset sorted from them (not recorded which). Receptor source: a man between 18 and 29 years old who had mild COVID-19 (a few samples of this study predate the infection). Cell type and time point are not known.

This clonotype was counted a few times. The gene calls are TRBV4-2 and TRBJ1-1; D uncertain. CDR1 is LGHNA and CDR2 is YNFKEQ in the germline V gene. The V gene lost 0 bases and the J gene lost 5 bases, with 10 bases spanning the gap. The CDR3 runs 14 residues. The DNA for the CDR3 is TGTGCCAGCAGCCAAGATTCTACTGATACTGAAGCTTTCTTT. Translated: CASSQDSTDTEAFF.

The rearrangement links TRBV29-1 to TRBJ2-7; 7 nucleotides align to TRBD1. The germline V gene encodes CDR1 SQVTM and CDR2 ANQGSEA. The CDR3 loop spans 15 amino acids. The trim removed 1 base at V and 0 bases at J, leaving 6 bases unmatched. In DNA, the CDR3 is TGCAGCGTTGAAGTGAGGGGACAGAGCTCCTACGAGCAGTACTTC. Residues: CSVEVRGQSSYEQYF.

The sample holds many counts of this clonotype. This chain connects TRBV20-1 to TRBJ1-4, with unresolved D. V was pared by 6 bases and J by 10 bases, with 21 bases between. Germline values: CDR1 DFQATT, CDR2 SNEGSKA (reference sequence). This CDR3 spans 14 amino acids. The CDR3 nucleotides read TGCAGTGCGTTGCAGGTTCTTAACAGTGGAAAACTGTTTTTT. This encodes CSALQVLNSGKLFF.

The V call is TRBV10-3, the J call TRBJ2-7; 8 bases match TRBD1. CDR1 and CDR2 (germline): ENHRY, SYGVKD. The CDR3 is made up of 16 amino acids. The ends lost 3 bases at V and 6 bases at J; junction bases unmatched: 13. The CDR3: CAISDHPDRDGGEQYF. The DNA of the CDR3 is TGTGCCATCAGTGACCACCCGGACAGGGATGGAGGCGAGCAGTACTTC.

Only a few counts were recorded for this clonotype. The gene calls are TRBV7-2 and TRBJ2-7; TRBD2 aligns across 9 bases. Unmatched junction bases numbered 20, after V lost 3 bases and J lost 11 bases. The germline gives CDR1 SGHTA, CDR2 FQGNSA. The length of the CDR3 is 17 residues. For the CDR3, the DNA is TGTGCCAGCAGCTTCTCCCTAGCGGGGTCCTCTTCTACGAGGAAGTACTTC. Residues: CASSFSLAGSSSTRKYF.

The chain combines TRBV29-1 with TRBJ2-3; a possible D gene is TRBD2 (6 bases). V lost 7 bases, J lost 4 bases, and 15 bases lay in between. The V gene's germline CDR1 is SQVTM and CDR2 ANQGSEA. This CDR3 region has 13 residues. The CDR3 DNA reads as TGCAGCGATACCTGGGCTAGCGCAGATACGCAGTATTTT. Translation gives CSDTWASADTQYF.

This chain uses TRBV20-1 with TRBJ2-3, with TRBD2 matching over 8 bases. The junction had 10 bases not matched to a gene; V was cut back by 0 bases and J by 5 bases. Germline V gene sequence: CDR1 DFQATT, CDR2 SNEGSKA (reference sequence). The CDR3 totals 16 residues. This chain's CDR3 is CSARDTGGASEDTQYF. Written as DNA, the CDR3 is TGCAGTGCTAGAGATACCGGGGGGGCCTCGGAAGATACGCAGTATTTT.

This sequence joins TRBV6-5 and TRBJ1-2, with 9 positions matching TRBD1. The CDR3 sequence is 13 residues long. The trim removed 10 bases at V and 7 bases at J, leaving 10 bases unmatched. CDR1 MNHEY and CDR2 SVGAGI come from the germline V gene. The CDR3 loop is CATGGQGLGGYTF. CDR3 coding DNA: TGTGCCACAGGGGGACAGGGACTCGGTGGCTACACCTTC.

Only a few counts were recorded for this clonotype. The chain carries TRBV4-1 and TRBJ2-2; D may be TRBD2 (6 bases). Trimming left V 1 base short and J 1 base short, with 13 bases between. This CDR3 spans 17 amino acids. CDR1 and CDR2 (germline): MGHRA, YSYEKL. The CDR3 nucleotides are TGCGCCAGCAGCCAAGGGGCGGGACTCCAGAACACCGGGGAGCTGTTTTTT. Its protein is CASSQGAGLQNTGELFF.

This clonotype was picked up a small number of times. The DNA for the CDR3 is TGTGCCAGCAGCACCGTCGCATCCTCCTACGAGCAGTACGGGGAGCAGTACGTC. Amino acids: CASSTVASSYEQYGEQYV. This chain connects TRBV5-6 to TRBJ2-7; D not resolved. V lost 4 bases and J lost 7, with 30 bases in between. This CDR3 region has 18 residues. CDR1 is SGHDT, CDR2 YYEEEE, per germline.

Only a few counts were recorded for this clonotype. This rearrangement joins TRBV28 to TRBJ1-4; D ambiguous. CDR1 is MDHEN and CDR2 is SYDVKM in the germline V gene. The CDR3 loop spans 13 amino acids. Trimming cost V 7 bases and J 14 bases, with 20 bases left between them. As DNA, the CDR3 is TGTGCCAGCAAAGACGGGCAAACCGAGAGGCTGTTTTTT. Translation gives CASKDGQTERLFF. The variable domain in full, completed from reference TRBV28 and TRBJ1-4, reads DVKVTQSSRYLVKRTGEKVFLECVQDMDHENMFWYRQDPGLGLRLIYFSYDVKMKEKGDIPEGYSVSREKKERFSLILESASTNQTSMYLCASKDGQTERLFFGSGTQLSVL.

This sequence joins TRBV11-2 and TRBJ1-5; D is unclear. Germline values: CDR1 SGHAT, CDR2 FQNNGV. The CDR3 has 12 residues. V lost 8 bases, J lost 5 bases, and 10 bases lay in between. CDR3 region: CASQGLDQPQHF. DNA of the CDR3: TGTGCCAGCCAAGGTTTGGATCAGCCCCAGCATTTT.

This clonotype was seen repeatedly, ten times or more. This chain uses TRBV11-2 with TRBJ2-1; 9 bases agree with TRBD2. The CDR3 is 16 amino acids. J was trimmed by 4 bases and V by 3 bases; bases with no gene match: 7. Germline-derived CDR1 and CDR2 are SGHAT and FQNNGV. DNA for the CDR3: TGTGCCAGCAGCTTCCATAGCGGGGGATATTACAATGAGCAGTTCTTC. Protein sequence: CASSFHSGGYYNEQFF.

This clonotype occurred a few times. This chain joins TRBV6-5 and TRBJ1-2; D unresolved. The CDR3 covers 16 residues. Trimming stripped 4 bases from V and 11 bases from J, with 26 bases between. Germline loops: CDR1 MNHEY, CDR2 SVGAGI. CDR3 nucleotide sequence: TGTGCCAGCAGTTCCCATAGCTCGGTCGTACGGGATCGATACACCTTC. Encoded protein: CASSSHSSVVRDRYTF.

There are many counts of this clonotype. CDR3 in DNA: TGCGCCAGCGCCTCGAGGGGGATGAGAGATACGCAGTATTTT. Protein product: CASASRGMRDTQYF. The chain joins TRBV4-3 to TRBJ2-3; possible D gene TRBD1, 6 bases. The V and J ends lost 8 bases and 5 bases respectively, with 17 bases between them. The CDR3 has 14 amino acids. Germline CDR1 is LGHNA and CDR2 is YSLEER.

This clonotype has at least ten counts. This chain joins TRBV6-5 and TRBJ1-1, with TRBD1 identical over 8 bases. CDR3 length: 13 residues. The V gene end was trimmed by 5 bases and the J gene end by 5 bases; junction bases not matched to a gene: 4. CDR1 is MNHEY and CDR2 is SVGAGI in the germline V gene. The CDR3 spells CASSRTGRTEAFF. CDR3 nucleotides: TGTGCCAGCAGTCGGACAGGGAGAACTGAAGCTTTCTTT.

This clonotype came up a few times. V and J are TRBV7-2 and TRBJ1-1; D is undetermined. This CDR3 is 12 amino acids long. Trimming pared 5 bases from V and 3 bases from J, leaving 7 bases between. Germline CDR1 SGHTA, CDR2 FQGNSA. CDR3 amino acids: CASSGYYTEAFF. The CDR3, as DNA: TGTGCCAGCAGCGGGTACTACACTGAAGCTTTCTTT. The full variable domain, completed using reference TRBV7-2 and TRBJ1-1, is GAGVSQSPSNKVTEKGKDVELRCDPISGHTALYWYRQSLGQGLEFLIYFQGNSAPDKSGLPSDRFSAERTGGSVSTLTIQRTQQEDSAVYLCASSGYYTEAFFGQGTRLTVV.

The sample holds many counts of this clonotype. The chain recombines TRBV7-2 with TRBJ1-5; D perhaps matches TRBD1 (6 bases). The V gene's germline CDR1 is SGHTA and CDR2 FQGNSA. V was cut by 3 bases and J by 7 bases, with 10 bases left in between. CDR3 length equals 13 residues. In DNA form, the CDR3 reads TGTGCCAGCAGCTTTGGGGGCGCGCAGCCCCAGCATTTT. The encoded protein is CASSFGGAQPQHF.

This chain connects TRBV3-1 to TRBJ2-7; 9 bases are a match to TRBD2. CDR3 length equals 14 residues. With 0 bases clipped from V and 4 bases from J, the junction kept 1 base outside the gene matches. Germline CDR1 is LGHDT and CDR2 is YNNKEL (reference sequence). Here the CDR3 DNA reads TGTGCCAGCAGCCAAGATACTAGCGGGTACGAGCAGTACGTC. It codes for CASSQDTSGYEQYV.